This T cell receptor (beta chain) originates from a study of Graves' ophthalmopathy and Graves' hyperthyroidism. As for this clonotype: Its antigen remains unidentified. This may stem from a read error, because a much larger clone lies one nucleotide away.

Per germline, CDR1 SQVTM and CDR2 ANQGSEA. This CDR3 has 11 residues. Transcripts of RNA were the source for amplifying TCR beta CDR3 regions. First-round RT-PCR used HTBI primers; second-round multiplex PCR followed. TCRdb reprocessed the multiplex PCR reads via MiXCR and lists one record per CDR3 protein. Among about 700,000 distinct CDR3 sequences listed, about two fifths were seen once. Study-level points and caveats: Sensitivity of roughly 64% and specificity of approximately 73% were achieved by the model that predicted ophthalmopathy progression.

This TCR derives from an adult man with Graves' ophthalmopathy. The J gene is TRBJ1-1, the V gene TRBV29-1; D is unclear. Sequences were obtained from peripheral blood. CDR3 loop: CNAGKNTEAFF. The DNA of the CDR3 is TGCAATGCTGGGAAGAACACTGAAGCTTTCTTT.